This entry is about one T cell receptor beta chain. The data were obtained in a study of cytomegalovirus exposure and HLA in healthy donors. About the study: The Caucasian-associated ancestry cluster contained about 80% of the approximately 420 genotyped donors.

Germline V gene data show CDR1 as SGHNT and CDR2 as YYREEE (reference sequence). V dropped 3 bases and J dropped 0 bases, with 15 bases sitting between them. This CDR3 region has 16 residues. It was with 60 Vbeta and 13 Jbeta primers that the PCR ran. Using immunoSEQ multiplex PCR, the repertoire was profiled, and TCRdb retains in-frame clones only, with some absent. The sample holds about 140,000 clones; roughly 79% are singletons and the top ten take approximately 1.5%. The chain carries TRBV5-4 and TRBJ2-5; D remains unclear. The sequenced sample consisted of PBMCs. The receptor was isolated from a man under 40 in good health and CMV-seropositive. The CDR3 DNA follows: TGTGCCAGCAGCTCAGGAAGTTTCTCCAACCAAGAGACCCAGTACTTC. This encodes CASSSGSFSNQETQYF.